The 3 T cell receptor beta chains below all came from one sample that was sequenced in a study of T-cell memory formation after mild COVID-19. TCRdb ran MiXCR on the 5' RACE reads and lists one entry per CDR3 protein. The sample has about 140,000 distinct CDR3 sequences; 11% to 15% are singletons. The material sequenced was PBMCs or a T cell subset sorted from them (not recorded which). Receptor source: an adult woman who had mild COVID-19 (a few samples of this study predate the infection). Cell type and time point are not known.

The V gene is TRBV9, the J gene TRBJ2-6; no clear D gene. CDR3 length: 15 residues. CDR1 SGDLS and CDR2 YYNGEE come from the germline V gene. Trimming removed 4 bases from V and 0 bases from J, with 8 bases in between. The CDR3 DNA follows: TGTGCCAGCAGCCTTGGGCGCTCTGGGGCCAACGTCCTGACTTTC. It translates to CASSLGRSGANVLTF.

The sample holds a few counts of this clonotype. CDR3 bases: TGTGCCAGCAGCGTAGACGGGGTGGCTGAAGCTTTCTTT. It specifies CASSVDGVAEAFF. The genes are TRBV9 and TRBJ1-1; unclear D gene. The V gene's germline CDR1 is SGDLS and CDR2 YYNGEE. Deletions cut 0 bases from V and 6 bases from J, with 9 bases between. The CDR3 runs to 13 residues.

This clonotype was found once. The chain is built from TRBV7-2 and TRBJ2-7; D unresolved. CDR1 and CDR2 from the germline V gene are SGHTA and FQGNSA. V shed 4 bases and J shed 1 base, with 8 bases lying between them. The CDR3 is 13 amino acids. This chain's CDR3 is CASSYRESYEQYF. Here the CDR3 DNA reads TGTGCCAGCAGCTATCGAGAATCCTACGAGCAGTACTTC.